Presented here are 29 T cell receptor beta chains from one specimen sequenced in a study of cytomegalovirus exposure and HLA in healthy donors. Both 60 Vbeta primers and 13 Jbeta primers went into the PCR. Using immunoSEQ multiplex PCR, the repertoire was profiled, and TCRdb retains in-frame clones only, with some absent. This sample has 150,000 to 200,000 clones, with about 80% found just once. Material for sequencing was PBMCs. These receptors came from a man younger than 45 in good health and CMV-seronegative.

The CDR3 protein is CASTVSGDVTDTQYF. The DNA of the CDR3 is TGTGCCAGTACTGTCTCCGGGGATGTAACAGATACGCAGTATTTT. The V and J genes are TRBV19 and TRBJ2-3; TRBD2 is a possible D gene (5 bases). CDR1 and CDR2 from the germline V gene are LNHDA and SQIVND (reference sequence). V was trimmed by 7 bases and J by 3 bases, leaving 17 bases between them. The CDR3 is 15 residues long.

The chain links TRBV19 to TRBJ2-7, with D perhaps TRBD2 (5 bases). Per germline, CDR1 LNHDA and CDR2 SQIVND (reference sequence). Between the trimmed V and J ends, which lost 9 bases and 0 bases, there was a span of 9 bases. This CDR3 is 12 amino acids long. CDR3 protein: CASLGSSYEQYF. The CDR3 nucleotides are TGTGCCAGCCTGGGGAGCTCCTACGAGCAGTACTTC.

The chain is built from TRBV28 and TRBJ2-2, with 8 bases identical to TRBD1. The germline V gene has CDR1 MDHEN and CDR2 SYDVKM. The junction had 14 bases not matched to a gene; V was cut back by 7 bases and J by 7 bases. This CDR3 comprises 16 residues. CDR3 amino acids: CASKGSGQGWSGELFF. The CDR3 DNA follows: TGTGCCAGCAAGGGTTCCGGACAGGGCTGGAGCGGGGAGCTGTTTTTT.

The chain recombines TRBV19 with TRBJ1-2, with TRBD1 identical over 7 bases. CDR1 is LNHDA and CDR2 is SQIVND in the germline V gene (reference sequence). CDR3 length: 15 residues. Losses at the gene ends were 7 bases for V and 7 bases for J; bases not matched to a gene: 15. CDR3 in amino acids: CASTEEGRGQSGYTF. The CDR3 region has the DNA TGTGCCAGTACCGAAGAAGGAAGGGGGCAGAGTGGCTACACCTTC.

The V call is TRBV5-1, the J call TRBJ1-1; 10 nucleotides agree with TRBD1. V gave up 4 bases and J gave up 5 bases; unmatched junction bases: 5. CDR3 length: 14 residues. The germline V gene has CDR1 SGHRS and CDR2 YFSETQ. CDR3: CASSPQGQGTEAFF. CDR3 nucleotides: TGCGCCAGCAGCCCCCAGGGACAGGGGACTGAAGCTTTCTTT.

The chain's CDR3 is CATSPGQGSTDTQYF. DNA for the CDR3: TGTGCCACCAGCCCAGGCCAGGGGTCCACAGATACGCAGTATTTT. The rearrangement uses TRBV15 and TRBJ2-3; tentative D call: TRBD1 (6 bases). The CDR3 has 15 residues. Germline loops: CDR1 LNHNV, CDR2 YYDKDF (reference sequence). The V gene lost 5 bases and the J gene lost 2 bases, with 14 bases spanning the gap.

The chain has TRBV19 and TRBJ2-3, with D possibly being TRBD2 (6 bases). From germline, CDR1 is LNHDA and CDR2 SQIVND (reference sequence). The CDR3 sequence is 16 residues long. V gave up 5 bases and J gave up 0 bases, with 15 bases separating them. The CDR3 DNA follows: TGTGCCAGTAGTCCTTTAGCGGAGCCTAGCACAGATACGCAGTATTTT. Amino acids: CASSPLAEPSTDTQYF.

The chain uses TRBV11-2 and TRBJ2-3, with D tentatively TRBD2 (6 bases). The CDR3 totals 15 residues. The ends were cut back, 5 bases at V and 6 bases at J, with 18 bases in the middle. Germline lookup yields CDR1 SGHAT and CDR2 FQNNGV. The chain's CDR3 is CASSETLALPDTQYF. CDR3 sequence (DNA): TGTGCCAGCAGCGAAACACTAGCTTTGCCCGATACGCAGTATTTT.

This clone has just a few counts. The rearrangement links TRBV7-3 to TRBJ1-5; tentative D call: TRBD1 (5 bases). The CDR3 sequence is 19 residues long. V gave up 0 bases and J gave up 5 bases, with 23 bases separating them. The V gene's germline CDR1 is SGHTA and CDR2 FQGTGA. CDR3 nucleotides: TGTGCCAGCAGCTTAACGTTGGGCCGGGAGGGGAGATCGGATCAGCCCCAGCATTTT. Its translation: CASSLTLGREGRSDQPQHF.

V gene TRBV9 combines with J gene TRBJ2-7, with a weak D call TRBD2 (6 bases). V lost 0 bases and J lost 7, with 20 bases in between. The CDR3 loop spans 16 amino acids. Germline assignment: CDR1 SGDLS and CDR2 YYNGEE. CDR3 coding DNA: TGTGCCAGCAGCGTAGAAGGTCGTGGACCGGCGGGGGAGCAGTACTTC. Encoded protein: CASSVEGRGPAGEQYF.

The rearrangement links TRBV5-4 to TRBJ1-4, with TRBD1 matching 7 bases. The junction had 5 bases not matched to a gene; V was cut back by 4 bases and J by 5 bases. This CDR3 has 14 residues. In germline, CDR1 is SGHNT, CDR2 YYREEE (reference sequence). CDR3 protein: CASSQQGPNEKLFF. CDR3 sequence (DNA): TGTGCCAGCAGCCAACAGGGGCCCAATGAAAAACTGTTTTTT.

V and J are TRBV5-4 and TRBJ2-7; 7 bases match TRBD1. V gave up 4 bases and J gave up 2 bases; unmatched junction bases: 6. CDR1 is SGHNT, CDR2 YYREEE, per germline (reference sequence). The CDR3 is 14 amino acids. The CDR3, as DNA: TGTGCCAGCAGCAGACAGGGAGCCCCCTACGAGCAGTACTTC. The encoded protein is CASSRQGAPYEQYF.

The genes are TRBV11-2 and TRBJ1-2; D is unclear. CDR1 SGHAT and CDR2 FQNNGV come from the germline V gene. The CDR3 length is 14 residues. V lost 1 base to trimming and J lost 7 bases, with 13 bases between them. The CDR3 here is CASSLVASSGGYTF. The DNA of the CDR3 is TGTGCCAGCAGCTTAGTGGCTTCCTCTGGTGGCTACACCTTC.

The gene calls are TRBV7-3 and TRBJ2-2, with a tentative D call TRBD2 (6 bases). This CDR3 has 16 residues. With 5 bases removed from V and 1 base from J, the gap between germline ends came to 14 bases. Germline CDR1 SGHTA, CDR2 FQGTGA. In nucleotides, the CDR3 is TGTGCCAGCAGCCGATCCGGGGGATGGAACACCGGGGAGCTGTTTTTT. Its protein is CASSRSGGWNTGELFF.

A few counts support this clone. The V call is TRBV29-1, the J call TRBJ2-7; 10 nucleotides align to TRBD2. This CDR3 is 14 amino acids long. V gave up 5 bases and J gave up 3 bases; unmatched junction bases: 7. Germline V gene lookup returns CDR1 SQVTM and CDR2 ANQGSEA. This CDR3 reads CSVSGTSDLYEQYF. Here the CDR3 DNA reads TGCAGCGTTTCCGGGACTAGCGACCTCTACGAGCAGTACTTC.

The chain carries TRBV27 and TRBJ2-1; 10 bases are a match to TRBD2. Germline V CDR1 and CDR2: MNHEY, SMNVEV (reference sequence). Losses at the gene ends were 4 bases for V and 4 bases for J; bases not matched to a gene: 7. The CDR3 is 16 amino acids. The CDR3 region has the DNA TGTGCCAGCAGTTCCCTTGGGACTAGCGTGTACAATGAGCAGTTCTTC. It yields the protein CASSSLGTSVYNEQFF.

V is TRBV23-1 and J is TRBJ1-2, with D possibly being TRBD1 (6 bases). TRBV23-1 is an ORF; its function is uncertain. The CDR3 totals 13 residues. The V end was cut by 0 bases, the J end by 6 bases, with 8 bases between. This CDR3 is CASSQSTGNGYTF. The DNA of the CDR3 is TGCGCCAGCAGTCAATCTACAGGGAATGGCTACACCTTC.

J is TRBJ1-1 and V is TRBV27; 8 bases are a match to TRBD1. The germline V gene encodes CDR1 MNHEY and CDR2 SMNVEV (reference sequence). After removal of 6 bases from V and 1 base from J, the junction contained 7 bases not matched to a gene. The CDR3 totals 15 residues. The CDR3 bases are TGTGCCAGCAGGTTTCAGGGGGCGCGGAACACTGAAGCTTTCTTT. This encodes CASRFQGARNTEAFF.

J is TRBJ1-5 and V is TRBV28, with no clear D. Trimming stripped 6 bases from V and 6 bases from J, with 18 bases between. The CDR3 consists of 15 residues. The germline V gene encodes CDR1 MDHEN and CDR2 SYDVKM. The CDR3 DNA follows: TGTGCCAGCAGCCAAGACACGACCTCCGGTCAGCCCCAGCATTTT. This gives the protein CASSQDTTSGQPQHF.

The J gene is TRBJ2-7, the V gene TRBV27, with 7 bases lining up with TRBD1. The CDR3 is made up of 14 amino acids. J gave up 2 bases and V 9 bases, and 10 bases lay outside the gene matches. Per germline, CDR1 MNHEY and CDR2 SMNVEV (reference sequence). The CDR3 here is CASSPGTVTYEQYF. Written as DNA, the CDR3 is TGTGCCAGTTCACCCGGGACAGTAACCTACGAGCAGTACTTC.

The chain joins TRBV25-1 to TRBJ2-1; 9 bases match TRBD2. Germline CDR1 MGHDK, CDR2 SYGVNS. The CDR3 extends over 12 amino acids. V trimming: 5 bases; J trimming: 9 bases; junction bases outside the gene matches: 2. CDR3 DNA: TGTGCCAGCAGTAAACTAGCGGGTGAGCAGTTCTTC. This sequence encodes CASSKLAGEQFF.

The V and J genes are TRBV5-1 and TRBJ1-3; tentative D call: TRBD1 (5 bases). The V and J ends lost 0 bases and 0 bases respectively, with 19 bases between them. Germline loops: CDR1 SGHRS, CDR2 YFSETQ. The CDR3 contains 19 residues. The CDR3 protein is CASSLDRRQILFSGNTIYF. The CDR3 nucleotides are TGCGCCAGCAGCTTGGACAGGAGACAAATCCTCTTCTCTGGAAACACCATATATTTT.

With regard to this clone: This same CDR3 is encoded by further DNA sequences in the sample. The J gene is TRBJ2-3, the V gene TRBV7-7; 9 bases match TRBD2. Germline loops: CDR1 SSHAT, CDR2 FNYEAQ (reference sequence). This CDR3 contains 15 residues. The V and J ends lost 1 base and 3 bases, in that order; junction bases with no gene match: 2. CDR3 in amino acids: CASSLGLAGTDTQYF. The CDR3 bases are TGTGCCAGCAGCTTAGGCCTAGCGGGAACAGATACGCAGTATTTT.

This clone was recorded a few times. The V gene is TRBV4-2, the J gene TRBJ1-1, with D tentatively TRBD1 (5 bases). Germline-derived CDR1 and CDR2 are LGHNA and YNFKEQ. The germline V and J ends were trimmed by 4 bases and 4 bases, with 13 bases remaining between them. This CDR3 is 14 amino acids long. The CDR3 coding sequence is TGTGCCAGCAGCCCTGGAGAACAGGTCACTGAAGCTTTCTTT. It yields the protein CASSPGEQVTEAFF.

The rearrangement uses TRBV28 and TRBJ2-3, with a tentative D call TRBD1 (6 bases). The CDR3 has 14 amino acids. Germline-derived CDR1 and CDR2 are MDHEN and SYDVKM. Trimming took 5 bases from V and 0 from J, leaving 9 bases between them. The CDR3 DNA reads TGTGCCAGCAGTCCAGGACAGAGCACAGATACGCAGTATTTT. This sequence encodes CASSPGQSTDTQYF.

The genes are TRBV11-2 and TRBJ1-2, with 10 nucleotides matching TRBD1. The junction had 16 bases not matched to a gene; V was cut back by 1 base and J by 8 bases. Germline CDR1 reads SGHAT; CDR2 reads FQNNGV. This CDR3 is built from 18 residues. CDR3 protein: CASSLVGRVGQGVIGYTF. In DNA, the CDR3 is TGTGCCAGCAGCTTAGTAGGTCGTGTAGGACAGGGGGTTATCGGCTACACCTTC.

Of note for this clone: The sample holds other DNA sequences that translate to the same CDR3. The chain couples TRBV5-1 to TRBJ2-7, with TRBD1 as a possible D gene (6 bases). The V gene lost 5 bases and the J gene lost 1 base, with 13 bases spanning the gap. CDR1 is SGHRS, CDR2 YFSETQ, per germline. The CDR3 totals 14 residues. CDR3 bases: TGCGCCAGCAGTGGAACAGGGTTATCCTACGAGCAGTACTTC. Its protein product is CASSGTGLSYEQYF.

Details on this clone: This CDR3 is also generated by other DNA sequences in the sample. V and J are TRBV18 and TRBJ1-3; D might be TRBD1 (5 bases). The CDR3 is 14 residues long. Germline V gives CDR1 KGHSH, CDR2 LQKENI. V lost 3 bases and J 2 bases, leaving 8 bases between the germline ends. CDR3 residues: CASSPTGAGNTIYF. CDR3 in DNA: TGTGCCAGCTCACCTACGGGGGCTGGAAACACCATATATTTT.

The chain recombines TRBV10-2 with TRBJ2-5; the match to TRBD1 covers 7 bases. The end of the DNA fits TRBJ2-7 better, so the J call may be wrong. The CDR3 length is 15 residues. Germline lookup yields CDR1 WSHSY and CDR2 SAAADI. The CDR3 nucleotides read TGCGCCAGCAGTGACCCTAGACAGGGAACCTACGAGCAGTACTTC. As protein: CASSDPRQGTYEQYF.